Below are 14 T cell receptor beta chains sequenced from a single sample in a study of T cells in Graves' hyperthyroidism and ophthalmopathy. Regions amplified from RNA transcripts were the TCR beta CDR3 regions. In the first-round RT-PCR of the TCR CDR3, the HTBI primer set was used. TCRdb itself ran the multiplex PCR reads through MiXCR, one entry per CDR3 protein. The sample yields under 550,000 distinct CDR3 sequences, roughly 13% seen once. The specimen sequenced was blood. These receptors all come from a woman aged 18 to 35 with Graves' hyperthyroidism.

At least ten counts were recorded for this clonotype. This chain links TRBV6-2 or TRBV6-3 with TRBJ2-3; D gene unclear. The CDR3 extends over 17 amino acids. V lost 7 bases to trimming and J lost 3 bases, with 23 bases between them. Germline V gene data show CDR1 as MNHEY and CDR2 as SVGEGT. The CDR3 here is CASTSPTPGLSTDTQYF. Here the CDR3 DNA reads TGTGCCAGCACCAGTCCGACCCCTGGATTGAGTACAGATACGCAGTATTTT.

This clonotype was detected only a few times. The chain recombines TRBV30 with TRBJ1-1; TRBD1 matches 8 bases. From germline, CDR1 is GTSNPN and CDR2 SVGIG (reference sequence). The V segment lost 0 bases and the J segment 1 base; nucleotides outside the gene matches: 4. This CDR3 comprises 15 residues. The chain's CDR3 is CAWSVDRGWNTEAFF. CDR3 in DNA: TGTGCCTGGAGTGTCGACAGGGGTTGGAACACTGAAGCTTTCTTT.

This clonotype has ten or more counts. The chain is built from TRBV30 and TRBJ1-1; D unresolved. CDR1 and CDR2 from the germline V gene are GTSNPN and SVGIG (reference sequence). Trimming pared 5 bases from V and 0 bases from J, leaving 7 bases between. The CDR3 loop spans 12 amino acids. The CDR3: CAWVLMNTEAFF. The CDR3 DNA sequence: TGTGCCTGGGTCCTAATGAACACTGAAGCTTTCTTT.

The table lists this clonotype with a few counts. This rearrangement joins TRBV5-5 to TRBJ1-3; the D is unclear. V dropped 2 bases and J dropped 0 bases, with 3 bases sitting between them. The CDR3 spans 13 residues. Germline assignment: CDR1 SGHKS and CDR2 YYEKEE (reference sequence). CDR3 DNA sequence: TGTGCCAGCAGCTTCTTCTCTGGAAACACCATATATTTT. Protein: CASSFFSGNTIYF.

In its sample, this clonotype was seen a few times. This chain links TRBV6-1 with TRBJ1-3, with no clear D. The CDR3 is 18 residues long. The germline gives CDR1 MNHNS, CDR2 SASEGT. Trimming removed 5 bases at V and 1 base at J, with 21 bases between. CDR3 sequence reads: CASSSNPLGFQSGNTIYF. CDR3 coding DNA: TGTGCCAGCAGTTCTAATCCTCTGGGATTCCAATCTGGAAACACCATATATTTT.

This clonotype was seen a few times. The chain employs TRBV6-1 and TRBJ1-4; D is perhaps TRBD1 (6 bases). Germline CDR1 reads MNHNS; CDR2 reads SASEGT. The V and J ends lost 5 bases and 1 base respectively, with 11 bases between them. CDR3 size: 15 residues. The CDR3 sequence: CASSSGAQTNEKLFF. In nucleotides, the CDR3 is TGTGCCAGCAGTTCAGGGGCGCAAACTAATGAAAAACTGTTTTTT.

About this clonotype: One end of the junction varies from germline; a read error may be responsible. The V gene is TRBV7-2, the J gene TRBJ1-1, with a weak D call TRBD1 (6 bases). The CDR3 totals 13 residues. The germline CDR1 and CDR2 sequences are SGHTA and FQGNSA. The CDR3 coding sequence is TGTGCCAGCAGCTCGGCGGGCAGCGGGGGGGCTCTCTTT. Protein: CASSSAGSGGALF.

This clonotype was seen ten or more times. J is TRBJ2-7 and V is TRBV7-8, with D possibly TRBD2 on 5 matching bases. The V gene's germline CDR1 is SGHVS and CDR2 FQNEAQ. The length of the CDR3 is 15 residues. V lost 5 bases and J lost 4, with 18 bases in between. The CDR3 coding sequence is TGTGCCAGCAGCCCACGAGGGAAGGGTTGGTACGAGCAGTACTTC. This gives the protein CASSPRGKGWYEQYF.

This clonotype was seen ten or more times. The chain links TRBV20-1 to TRBJ1-1; no definite D call. The CDR3 spans 14 residues. Germline assignment: CDR1 DFQATT and CDR2 SNEGSKA (reference sequence). V was shortened by 6 bases and J by 5 bases, with 19 bases between the two germline ends. CDR3 sequence: CSATRSGSGTEAFF. The CDR3 DNA reads TGCAGTGCCACAAGATCTGGGTCCGGTACTGAAGCTTTCTTT.

This clonotype was picked up a small number of times. The chain combines TRBV3-1 with TRBJ1-1; tentatively, D is TRBD1 (5 bases). CDR3 length: 14 residues. The ends were cut back, 3 bases at V and 8 bases at J, with 16 bases in the middle. Looked up from germline, CDR1 is LGHDT and CDR2 is YNNKEL (reference sequence). The CDR3 loop reads CASSQGEILEEAFF. DNA for the CDR3: TGTGCCAGCAGCCAGGGGGAGATTTTGGAGGAAGCTTTCTTT.

This clonotype has only a few counts. This chain uses TRBV2 with TRBJ2-3; 8 nucleotides match TRBD2. This CDR3 region has 14 residues. V lost 2 bases, J lost 11 bases, and 9 bases stayed unmatched. Germline-derived CDR1 and CDR2 are SNHLY and FYNNEI. The DNA of the CDR3 is TGTGCCAGCAGTGAACACGGGAGGGGGGACGGGCAGTATTTT. It is translated as CASSEHGRGDGQYF. The full variable domain, in which reference TRBV2 and TRBJ2-3 provide the parts outside the CDR3, is EPEVTQTPSHQVTQMGQEVILRCVPISNHLYFYWYRQILGQKVEFLVSFYNNEISEKSEIFDDQFSVERPDGSNFTLKIRSTKLEDSAMYFCASSEHGRGDGQYFGPGTRLTVL.

This clonotype was found a few times. The CDR3 sequence: CASSYSQNYGYTF. The CDR3 coding sequence is TGTGCCAGCAGTTACTCACAGAACTATGGCTACACCTTC. The chain links TRBV6-8 to TRBJ1-2, with no clear D. CDR1 and CDR2 from the germline V gene are MNHGY and SAAAGT. The V and J ends lost 0 bases and 2 bases respectively, with 4 bases between them. This CDR3 is 13 amino acids long.

This clonotype was detected many times. The V gene is TRBV10-3, the J gene TRBJ1-4; 7 nucleotides align to TRBD1. Trimming at V came to 3 bases and at J to 8 bases, leaving 6 bases not matched to a gene. The CDR3 totals 14 residues. Germline loops: CDR1 ENHRY, CDR2 SYGVKD. Here the CDR3 DNA reads TGTGCCATCAGTGAACAACAGGGGCCCGAAAAACTGTTTTTT. Its protein is CAISEQQGPEKLFF.

The sample holds many counts of this clonotype. The V gene is TRBV24-1, the J gene TRBJ1-1; TRBD1 is a possible D gene (5 bases). CDR1 and CDR2 from the germline V gene are KGHDR and SFDVKD. The CDR3 is made up of 15 amino acids. V lost 4 bases and J lost 2, with 13 bases in between. The CDR3 sequence: CATSEGRSSNTEAFF. CDR3 coding DNA: TGTGCCACCAGTGAGGGACGGTCGTCTAACACTGAAGCTTTCTTT.